The clone carrying this T cell receptor (beta chain) has only one observation. Its target is unknown. The sample comes from a study of shared clonotypes between healthy human individuals. Broader study findings: Four donors held about 5.1% of naive CD4 clonotypes in common. It was only blood that was sampled, and tissue repertoires likely differ.

Per sorted-subset replicate PCR, input was roughly 200 ng DNA, representing about 29,000 T cell genomes. In the original analysis: ImmunoSEQ junction-only sequences lacked quality scores, so their filtering differed. The table came from immunoSEQ multiplex PCR; TCRdb's copy has only in-frame clones and leaves some out. The DNA was the basis for D and trimming; V, J and clone size are from that table. The sample records about 990,000 clones, around three quarters being singletons. V lost 3 bases and J lost 5, with 7 bases in between. Looked up from germline, CDR1 is KGHSH and CDR2 is LQKENI. The CDR3 totals 13 residues.

The sequence was collected from a man younger than 35 in good health. Some clones in this sample may be carry-over from other donors' samples. V usage is TRBV18 and J usage is TRBJ2-2, with a tentative D call TRBD1 (5 bases). Sequencing was carried out using memory CD4+ T cells from PBMCs. Described subset: CD45RA-negative fraction. The CDR3 nucleotides are TGTGCCAGCTCACCGTCAGGGACCGGGGAGCTGTTTTTT. This sequence encodes CASSPSGTGELFF.